This passage covers 2 T cell receptor beta chains from one sample sequenced in a study of T cells in narcolepsy. Sequenced by immunoSEQ multiplex PCR; TCRdb stores in-frame clones only, minus some. The sample consists of tens of thousands of clones, roughly 86% of them appearing once. Sequences were obtained from memory (CD45RA-) CD4+ T cells from blood. These receptors originate from a human donor in good health.

This chain joins TRBV4-3 and TRBJ1-2, with 8 positions matching TRBD1. V lost 0 bases to trimming and J lost 8 bases; unmatched junction nucleotides: 5. The CDR3 length is 14 residues. CDR1 and CDR2 from the germline V gene are LGHNA and YSLEER. In DNA form, the CDR3 reads TGCGCCAGCAGCCAAGATTTCAGGGGGCGAGGCTACACCTTC. It yields the protein CASSQDFRGRGYTF.

The gene calls are TRBV2 and TRBJ2-4, with 10 bases lining up with TRBD1. The CDR3 sequence is 17 residues long. The V and J ends lost 5 bases and 1 base, in that order; junction bases with no gene match: 8. Germline V gene lookup returns CDR1 SNHLY and CDR2 FYNNEI. CDR3 sequence: CASSPAGTGEAKNIQYF. As DNA, the CDR3 is TGTGCCAGCAGTCCCGCCGGGACAGGGGAGGCCAAAAACATTCAGTACTTC.